This entry lists 32 T cell receptor beta chains sequenced from one sample in a study of T cell responses to AZD1222 COVID-19 vaccine. The assay was immunoSEQ multiplex PCR, and TCRdb's table has in-frame clones only and misses some. There are some 120,000 clones in the sample; approximately 94% occur only once, and around 7% lies in the top ten. The material sequenced was peripheral blood, taken on day 0 of AZD1222 vaccination. These receptors came from an adult in good health.

The genes are TRBV30 and TRBJ2-1; 8 bases are a match to TRBD1. CDR3 length: 14 amino acids. V trimming: 3 bases; J trimming: 6 bases; junction bases outside the gene matches: 7. Germline V lookup: CDR1 GTSNPN, CDR2 SVGIG (reference sequence). CDR3 amino acids: CAWRPPTGANEQFF. The CDR3 nucleotides read TGTGCCTGGAGACCACCGACAGGGGCCAATGAGCAGTTCTTC.

This chain uses TRBV6-2 or TRBV6-3 with TRBJ2-1; 11 positions agree with TRBD2. CDR1 is MNHEY and CDR2 is SVGEGT in the germline V gene. The CDR3 loop spans 14 amino acids. Trimming cost V 4 bases and J 9 bases; bases outside gene matches: 5. The CDR3 DNA reads TGTGCCAGCAGTTGGACTAGCGGGTTAAGTGAGCAGTTCTTC. Translated: CASSWTSGLSEQFF.

The chain employs TRBV2 and TRBJ2-1, with 7 bases lining up with TRBD1. V was pared by 5 bases and J by 6 bases, with 10 bases of the junction left unmatched. There are 15 residues in the CDR3. Germline V gene data show CDR1 as SNHLY and CDR2 as FYNNEI. CDR3: CASSKQQGNSNEQFF. Written as DNA, the CDR3 is TGTGCCAGCAGTAAACAACAGGGGAATAGCAATGAGCAGTTCTTC.

The rearrangement links TRBV9 to TRBJ2-1; 8 nucleotides line up with TRBD2. The V gene end was trimmed by 0 bases and the J gene end by 6 bases; junction bases not matched to a gene: 5. The CDR3 has 15 residues. The germline V gene has CDR1 SGDLS and CDR2 YYNGEE. This CDR3 is CASSVESGRPNEQFF. DNA for the CDR3: TGTGCCAGCAGCGTAGAGAGCGGGAGACCCAATGAGCAGTTCTTC. Full variable domain (outside the CDR3, taken from reference TRBV9 and TRBJ2-1): DSGVTQTPKHLITATGQRVTLRCSPRSGDLSVYWYQQSLDQGLQFLIQYYNGEERAKGNILERFSAQQFPDLHSELNLSSLELGDSALYFCASSVESGRPNEQFFGPGTRLTVL.

Turning to this clone: Other DNA sequences in the sample encode the same CDR3. The V gene is TRBV9, the J gene TRBJ1-5, with D unclear. Germline V CDR1 and CDR2: SGDLS, YYNGEE. This CDR3 has 13 amino acids. V was clipped by 0 bases and J by 3 bases, with 4 bases between them. The CDR3: CASSVGPNQPQHF. CDR3 in DNA: TGTGCCAGCAGCGTAGGGCCCAATCAGCCCCAGCATTTT.

The J gene is TRBJ2-1, the V gene TRBV6-6, with D maybe TRBD1 (6 bases). The CDR3 has 14 residues. Germline V CDR1 and CDR2: MNHNY, SVGAGI (reference sequence). V lost 6 bases and J 6 bases, leaving 15 bases between the germline ends. In nucleotides, the CDR3 is TGTGCCAGCAGCCCTCGCGGACAGATCAATGAGCAGTTCTTC. It specifies CASSPRGQINEQFF.

The chain couples TRBV7-2 to TRBJ2-3; tentatively, D is TRBD1 or TRBD2 (5 bases each). This CDR3 region has 14 residues. Germline V gene data show CDR1 as SGHTA and CDR2 as FQGNSA. Trimming took off 0 bases at V and 5 bases at J, with 9 bases between the two ends. The CDR3 protein is CASSLAPGGDTQYF. As DNA, the CDR3 is TGTGCCAGCAGCTTAGCGCCTGGGGGAGATACGCAGTATTTT. The full variable domain, with the rest looked up from reference TRBV7-2 and TRBJ2-3, is GAGVSQSPSNKVTEKGKDVELRCDPISGHTALYWYRQSLGQGLEFLIYFQGNSAPDKSGLPSDRFSAERTGGSVSTLTIQRTQQEDSAVYLCASSLAPGGDTQYFGPGTRLTVL.

The chain couples TRBV7-8 to TRBJ1-4; no clear D gene. CDR1 is SGHVS, CDR2 FQNEAQ, per germline. The CDR3 contains 14 residues. V was clipped by 5 bases and J by 4 bases, with 11 bases between them. The CDR3, as DNA: TGTGCCAGCAGCCCACGACACCTTAATGAAAAACTGTTTTTT. Encoded protein: CASSPRHLNEKLFF. Based on the CDR3 plus reference TRBV7-8 and TRBJ1-4, the full variable domain is GAGVSQSPRYKVAKRGQDVALRCDPISGHVSLFWYQQALGQGPEFLTYFQNEAQLDKSGLPSDRFFAERPEGSVSTLKIQRTQQEDSAVYLCASSPRHLNEKLFFGSGTQLSVL.

This chain links TRBV28 with TRBJ2-3; a possible D gene is TRBD1 (5 bases). Trimming pared 5 bases from V and 2 bases from J, leaving 17 bases between. In germline, CDR1 is MDHEN, CDR2 SYDVKM. The CDR3 sequence is 16 residues long. The CDR3: CASSLGGSTVTDTQYF. CDR3 nucleotides: TGTGCCAGCAGTCTCGGCGGCTCGACAGTCACAGATACGCAGTATTTT.

V and J are TRBV28 and TRBJ2-7; the match to TRBD2 covers 10 bases. The trim removed 3 bases at V and 3 bases at J, leaving 5 bases unmatched. Germline V gene lookup returns CDR1 MDHEN and CDR2 SYDVKM. The CDR3 has 15 residues. The CDR3 region is CASSFLLAGNYEQYF. CDR3 DNA sequence: TGTGCCAGCAGTTTTCTACTAGCGGGAAACTACGAGCAGTACTTC.

The rearrangement joins TRBV11-2 to TRBJ1-5, with a possible D match to TRBD1 (6 bases). CDR1 is SGHAT and CDR2 is FQNNGV in the germline V gene. There are 16 residues in the CDR3. The V end lost 2 bases, the J end lost 2 bases, and 13 bases lay between the germline ends. CDR3 loop: CASSLSGAEGNQPQHF. The CDR3 nucleotides are TGTGCCAGCAGCTTATCAGGGGCTGAGGGCAATCAGCCCCAGCATTTT.

This clone came up once. The chain carries TRBV28 and TRBJ1-3; D unresolved. V shed 6 bases and J shed 0 bases, with 12 bases lying between them. The CDR3 is 15 residues long. Germline assignment: CDR1 MDHEN and CDR2 SYDVKM. Here the CDR3 reads CASSLPVGSGNTIYF. The CDR3 DNA reads TGTGCCAGCAGCCTTCCAGTGGGCTCTGGAAACACCATATATTTT.

This chain links TRBV9 with TRBJ1-1; D is perhaps TRBD1 (5 bases). The germline V and J ends were trimmed by 2 bases and 4 bases, with 15 bases remaining between them. The CDR3 spans 15 residues. The germline CDR1 and CDR2 sequences are SGDLS and YYNGEE. Written as DNA, the CDR3 is TGTGCCAGCAGCGTTGGGGGAGGTGGGTTCACTGAAGCTTTCTTT. This sequence encodes CASSVGGGGFTEAFF.

This rearrangement joins TRBV28 to TRBJ2-5, with a tentative D call TRBD1 (6 bases). V was clipped by 2 bases and J by 4 bases, with 14 bases between them. Per the germline V gene, CDR1 is MDHEN and CDR2 is SYDVKM. This CDR3 comprises 15 residues. The CDR3 protein is CASSLGAGVRETQYF. The CDR3 nucleotides read TGTGCCAGCAGTTTAGGGGCAGGGGTCCGAGAGACCCAGTACTTC.

Of note for this clone: One end of the junction varies from germline; a read error may be responsible. The chain has TRBV6-6 and TRBJ1-4; perhaps TRBD1 as D (5 bases). The CDR3 length is 14 residues. Germline CDR1 reads MNHNY; CDR2 reads SVGAGI (reference sequence). This CDR3 is CASSHSGLREKLFF. The CDR3 nucleotides are TGTGCCAGCAGTCACTCAGGGTTAAGGGAAAAACTGTTTTTT.

This chain links TRBV5-6 with TRBJ2-1; TRBD1 matches 7 bases. CDR3 length: 14 amino acids. The germline V gene encodes CDR1 SGHDT and CDR2 YYEEEE. V dropped 4 bases and J dropped 6; count of bases not matched to a gene: 7. The CDR3 DNA reads TGTGCCAGCAGCCTCCGACAGGGCGGCAATGAGCAGTTCTTC. Translated, it gives CASSLRQGGNEQFF. Combining the CDR3 with reference TRBV5-6 and TRBJ2-1 gives the whole variable domain DAGVTQSPTHLIKTRGQQVTLRCSPKSGHDTVSWYQQALGQGPQFIFQYYEEEERQRGNFPDRFSGHQFPNYSSELNVNALLLGDSALYLCASSLRQGGNEQFFGPGTRLTVL.

V gene TRBV25-1 combines with J gene TRBJ1-6, with 7 bases fitting TRBD1. CDR3 size: 17 residues. V dropped 4 bases and J dropped 0; count of bases not matched to a gene: 6. Germline-derived CDR1 and CDR2 are MGHDK and SYGVNS. The CDR3 loop reads CASSASGQSSYNSPLHF. The CDR3 DNA reads as TGTGCCAGCAGTGCCTCGGGACAGAGCTCCTATAATTCACCCCTCCACTTT.

This chain links TRBV11-3 with TRBJ2-3; 11 bases align to TRBD2. Germline loops: CDR1 SGHNT, CDR2 YENEEA. The CDR3 sequence is 17 residues long. V trimming: 3 bases; J trimming: 6 bases; junction bases outside the gene matches: 11. As DNA, the CDR3 is TGTGCCAGCAGCTTTGGGGGACTAGCGGTGAGGTCCGATACGCAGTATTTT. Translation: CASSFGGLAVRSDTQYF.

This clone appeared a single time. The rearrangement joins TRBV12-3 or TRBV12-4 to TRBJ1-2, with a tentative D call TRBD1 (6 bases). Trimming removed 6 bases from V and 4 bases from J, with 9 bases in between. This CDR3 is built from 12 residues. CDR3 loop: CASSRGSYGYTF. The CDR3, as DNA: TGTGCCAGCAGCAGGGGATCCTATGGCTACACCTTC.

This chain links TRBV13 with TRBJ2-1; 7 bases agree with TRBD2. V lost 3 bases, J lost 5 bases, and 1 base stayed unmatched. The length of the CDR3 is 13 residues. Germline CDR1 PRHDT, CDR2 FYEKMQ (reference sequence). The CDR3 nucleotides read TGTGCCAGCAGCTTTCGGGGGGACAATGAGCAGTTCTTC. Its translation is CASSFRGDNEQFF.

This sequence joins TRBV4-2 and TRBJ1-4; unclear D gene. Trimming pared 0 bases from V and 4 bases from J, leaving 12 bases between. Germline V gene lookup returns CDR1 LGHNA and CDR2 YNFKEQ. CDR3 size: 16 residues. CDR3 nucleotides: TGTGCCAGCAGCCAAGATTCGGGTTTTGATAATGAAAAACTGTTTTTT. This translates into CASSQDSGFDNEKLFF.

The CDR3 protein is CASSLVVSDYYGYTF. Here the CDR3 DNA reads TGTGCCAGCAGCTTGGTTGTCTCCGACTACTATGGCTACACCTTC. The chain recombines TRBV5-5 with TRBJ1-2; D is unclear. The V gene lost 0 bases and the J gene lost 3 bases, with 12 bases spanning the gap. CDR1 SGHKS and CDR2 YYEKEE come from the germline V gene (reference sequence). The length of the CDR3 is 15 residues. Full variable domain (missing parts from reference TRBV5-5 and TRBJ1-2): DAGVTQSPTHLIKTRGQQVTLRCSPISGHKSVSWYQQVLGQGPQFIFQYYEKEERGRGNFPDRFSARQFPNYSSELNVNALLLGDSALYLCASSLVVSDYYGYTFGSGTRLTVV.

CDR3 bases: TGTGCCAGCAGTGAGGGGACAGGGGGGTACGAGCAGTACTTC. It is translated as CASSEGTGGYEQYF. The chain couples TRBV6-1 to TRBJ2-7; TRBD1 matches 11 bases. The length of the CDR3 is 14 residues. Germline CDR1 and CDR2: MNHNS and SASEGT. Losses at the gene ends were 3 bases for V and 4 bases for J; bases not matched to a gene: 2.

In DNA, the CDR3 is TGTGCCAGCAGTTATCGGACAGGACCTAACGAGCAGTACTTC. It yields the protein CASSYRTGPNEQYF. This chain connects TRBV6-5 to TRBJ2-7, with TRBD1 matching over 7 bases. The ends lost 3 bases at V and 5 bases at J; junction bases unmatched: 7. The CDR3 loop spans 14 amino acids. The germline V gene encodes CDR1 MNHEY and CDR2 SVGAGI.

V usage is TRBV28 and J usage is TRBJ2-7, with 10 bases aligning to TRBD1. Germline V CDR1 and CDR2: MDHEN, SYDVKM. Unmatched junction bases numbered 5, after V lost 5 bases and J lost 4 bases. The CDR3 extends over 14 amino acids. CDR3 DNA sequence: TGTGCCAGCAGTATGACAGGGGGCCTTTACGAGCAGTACTTC. Protein: CASSMTGGLYEQYF.

The rearrangement joins TRBV6-5 to TRBJ2-1, with 9 bases aligning to TRBD2. The CDR3 extends over 15 amino acids. With 5 bases clipped from V and 8 bases from J, the junction kept 10 bases outside the gene matches. CDR1 is MNHEY and CDR2 is SVGAGI in the germline V gene. In DNA form, the CDR3 reads TGTGCCAGCAGTCAGCCAGGCGGGAGGGCGGATGAGCAGTTCTTC. Residues: CASSQPGGRADEQFF.

The chain has TRBV15 and TRBJ1-2; 9 bases map to TRBD1. J lost 2 bases, V lost 3 bases, and 1 base had no gene match. There are 14 residues in the CDR3. The germline V gene has CDR1 LNHNV and CDR2 YYDKDF (reference sequence). In nucleotides, the CDR3 is TGTGCCACCAGCAGGGGACAGGGAAACTATGGCTACACCTTC. It yields the protein CATSRGQGNYGYTF.

The chain carries TRBV3-1 (or the pseudogene TRBV3-2) and TRBJ2-3; D is uncertain. Between the trimmed V and J ends, which lost 7 bases and 1 base, there was a span of 15 bases. The germline gives CDR1 LGHDT, CDR2 YNNKEL (reference sequence). CDR3 length: 15 amino acids. The CDR3 here is CASTPRYPGTDTQYF. CDR3 nucleotides: TGTGCCAGCACACCAAGGTATCCGGGCACAGATACGCAGTATTTT.

This chain uses TRBV4-1 with TRBJ2-7; D assignment may be TRBD1 or TRBD2 (7 bases each). CDR1 and CDR2 (germline): MGHRA, YSYEKL. The CDR3 is made up of 15 amino acids. V shed 0 bases and J shed 4 bases, with 13 bases lying between them. The CDR3 DNA reads TGCGCCAGCAGCCAAGAGACAGGGAGGGGATACGAGCAGTACTTC. This codes for CASSQETGRGYEQYF.

This chain connects TRBV6-1 to TRBJ2-3; no clear D gene. Looked up from germline, CDR1 is MNHNS and CDR2 is SASEGT. The CDR3 spans 14 residues. The V gene lost 2 bases and the J gene lost 2 bases, with 8 bases spanning the gap. This CDR3 reads CASSEWANTDTQYF. The CDR3 DNA reads as TGTGCCAGCAGTGAATGGGCGAACACAGATACGCAGTATTTT.

This clone was observed a few times. This chain connects TRBV3-1 (or the pseudogene TRBV3-2) to TRBJ1-2; D call uncertain. V lost 4 bases, J lost 4 bases, and 7 bases lay in between. The CDR3 totals 12 residues. CDR1 and CDR2 (germline): LGHDT, YNNKEL (reference sequence). CDR3 nucleotide sequence: TGTGCCAGCAGCCGCGAGGGCTATGGCTACACCTTC. Translating it yields CASSREGYGYTF.

Details on this clone: The junction departs from the called germline gene at one end, perhaps through a read error. The rearrangement links TRBV4-1 to TRBJ1-1; D perhaps matches TRBD1 (6 bases). The CDR3 sequence is 14 residues long. Germline V gives CDR1 MGHRA, CDR2 YSYEKL. CDR3: CACSHPGGTREAFF. The CDR3 bases are TGCGCCTGCAGCCACCCCGGGGGGACACGTGAAGCTTTCTTT.